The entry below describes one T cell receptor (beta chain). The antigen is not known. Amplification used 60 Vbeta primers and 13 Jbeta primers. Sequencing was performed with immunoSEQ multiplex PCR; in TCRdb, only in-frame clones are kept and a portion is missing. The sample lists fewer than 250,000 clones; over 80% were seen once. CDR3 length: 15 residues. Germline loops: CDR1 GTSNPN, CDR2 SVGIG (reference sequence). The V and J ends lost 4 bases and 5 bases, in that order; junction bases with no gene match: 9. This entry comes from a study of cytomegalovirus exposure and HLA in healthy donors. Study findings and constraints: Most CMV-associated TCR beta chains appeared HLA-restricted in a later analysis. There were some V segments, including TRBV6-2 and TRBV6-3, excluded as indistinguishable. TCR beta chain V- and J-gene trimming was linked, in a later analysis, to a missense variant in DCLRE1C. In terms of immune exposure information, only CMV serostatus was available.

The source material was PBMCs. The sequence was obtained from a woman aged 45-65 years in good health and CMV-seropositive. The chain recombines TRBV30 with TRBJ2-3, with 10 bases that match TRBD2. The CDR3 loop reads CAWIKRGGRRDTQYF. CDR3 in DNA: TGTGCCTGGATTAAGCGGGGGGGCAGGAGAGATACGCAGTATTTT.